The 9 T cell receptor beta chains below all came from one sample that was sequenced in a study of blood T cell repertoires in COVID-19. Measured with immunoSEQ multiplex PCR; TCRdb has only the in-frame clones, and not every one. The sample lists approximately 220,000 clones, about four fifths occurring once. The sample was PBMCs or T cells enriched from blood (not recorded which). These receptors were obtained from a woman aged 45-65 years who had been exposed to COVID-19.

The chain joins TRBV9 to TRBJ2-3; 10 bases fit TRBD2. The germline CDR1 and CDR2 sequences are SGDLS and YYNGEE. The length of the CDR3 is 15 residues. The ends lost 3 bases at V and 8 bases at J; junction bases unmatched: 9. The CDR3 coding sequence is TGTGCCAGCAGCGCCCCAAGCGGGGGGGCCGGTACGCAGTATTTT. As protein: CASSAPSGGAGTQYF.

This chain connects TRBV5-1 to TRBJ1-2, with 7 bases matching TRBD1. The trim removed 2 bases at V and 4 bases at J, leaving 5 bases unmatched. The CDR3 has 14 amino acids. The germline gives CDR1 SGHRS, CDR2 YFSETQ. As DNA, the CDR3 is TGCGCCAGCAGCTTAACAGGGGAGGCCTATGGCTACACCTTC. This sequence encodes CASSLTGEAYGYTF.

The chain couples TRBV27 to TRBJ2-1, with TRBD2 as a possible D gene (5 bases). CDR3 size: 13 residues. With 2 bases removed from V and 8 bases from J, the gap between germline ends came to 10 bases. Germline V lookup: CDR1 MNHEY, CDR2 SMNVEV (reference sequence). CDR3 bases: TGTGCCAGCAGTTTACTAGCTTGGGATGAGCAGTTCTTC. Amino acid sequence: CASSLLAWDEQFF.

The rearrangement joins TRBV30 to TRBJ2-7; 7 nucleotides agree with TRBD1. Trimming at V came to 0 bases and at J to 1 base, leaving 3 bases not matched to a gene. The CDR3 extends over 14 amino acids. Germline V CDR1 and CDR2: GTSNPN, SVGIG (reference sequence). The CDR3 loop is CAWSVRDRSYEQYF. For the CDR3, the DNA is TGTGCCTGGAGTGTCCGGGACAGATCCTACGAGCAGTACTTC.

The gene calls are TRBV7-8 and TRBJ2-1; 7 positions match TRBD1. J lost 5 bases, V lost 2 bases, and 6 bases had no gene match. Germline V gives CDR1 SGHVS, CDR2 FQNEAQ. The CDR3 is 15 residues long. CDR3 nucleotides: TGTGCCAGCAGCTTAAGGGGACAGAGTAACAATGAGCAGTTCTTC. Its protein is CASSLRGQSNNEQFF.

This chain uses TRBV3-1 (or the pseudogene TRBV3-2) with TRBJ1-2; no clear D. V gave up 9 bases and J gave up 8 bases, with 22 bases separating them. The CDR3 has 14 amino acids. Germline V gene sequence: CDR1 LGHDT, CDR2 YNNKEL (reference sequence). CDR3 loop: CARTLHESVRGYTF. The DNA for the CDR3 is TGTGCCAGGACTTTGCACGAGTCAGTACGCGGCTACACCTTC.

The rearrangement joins TRBV6-5 to TRBJ2-2; 9 bases align to TRBD1. This CDR3 contains 16 residues. The germline V gene has CDR1 MNHEY and CDR2 SVGAGI. V lost 1 base and J lost 2; bases outside the gene matches: 2. CDR3 nucleotide sequence: TGTGCCAGCAGTTACTACAGGGGGCGCAACACCGGGGAGCTGTTTTTT. This sequence encodes CASSYYRGRNTGELFF.

The chain recombines TRBV27 with TRBJ2-2; D call uncertain. The CDR3 has 14 amino acids. Germline V gene sequence: CDR1 MNHEY, CDR2 SMNVEV (reference sequence). V was shortened by 2 bases and J by 7 bases, with 11 bases between the two germline ends. CDR3 bases: TGTGCCAGCAGTTTAACAGCCATGGGCGGGGAGCTGTTTTTT. Translated: CASSLTAMGGELFF.

This clone occurred once. The J gene is TRBJ1-2, the V gene TRBV27; D perhaps matches TRBD1 (6 bases). The CDR3 totals 14 residues. Per the germline V gene, CDR1 is MNHEY and CDR2 is SMNVEV (reference sequence). The ends were cut back, 4 bases at V and 8 bases at J, with 17 bases in the middle. CDR3 sequence reads: CASSSSTGLVGYTF. Here the CDR3 DNA reads TGTGCCAGCAGTTCCTCGACAGGTCTCGTGGGCTACACCTTC.